This is a list of T cell receptor beta chains from one sample in a study of T cell clonotyping in hematopoietic cell transplantation. This table comes from immunoSEQ multiplex PCR, and its TCRdb copy is limited to in-frame clones, with some not included. The sample records 9,000 to 15,000 clones, roughly 89% being singletons. Sequencing was done on a sample of peripheral blood mononuclear cells. All receptors come from a human donor who either received an allogeneic hematopoietic cell transplant for a myeloid malignancy or was a related donor (not recorded which). Some clones in this sample may be carry-over from other donors' samples. CDR3s include the opening cysteine and the closing phenylalanine or tryptophan. D genes are given only for firm matches. Only part of the rows carry a size: once, few, many, or a class if the clone is expanded.

j_call: TRBJ2-7
d_call: -
cdr3_length: 13
v_call: TRBV9
clone_size: -
cdr3_aa: CASSLLGTNEQYF
cdr3_nt: TGTGCCAGCAGCCTACTCGGGACAAACGAGCAGTACTTC

j_call: TRBJ1-6
d_call: -
cdr3_length: 17
v_call: TRBV5-6
clone_size: few
cdr3_aa: CASTKGRRVKGDSPLHF
cdr3_nt: TGTGCCAGCACCAAGGGGAGGCGGGTAAAGGGCGATTCACCCCTCCACTTT

j_call: TRBJ2-7
d_call: TRBD2
cdr3_length: 16
v_call: TRBV6-6
clone_size: -
cdr3_aa: CASSYSPGGSPYEQYF
cdr3_nt: TGTGCCAGCAGTTACTCTCCGGGGGGGTCTCCCTACGAGCAGTACTTC

j_call: TRBJ2-5
d_call: TRBD1
cdr3_length: 16
v_call: TRBV9
clone_size: -
cdr3_aa: CASSVSRTGDQETQYF
cdr3_nt: TGTGCCAGCAGCGTAAGTCGGACAGGGGACCAAGAGACCCAGTACTTC

j_call: TRBJ1-2
d_call: -
cdr3_length: 13
v_call: TRBV7-2
clone_size: -
cdr3_aa: CASSLVQNYGYTF
cdr3_nt: TGTGCCAGCAGCTTAGTGCAGAACTATGGCTACACCTTC

j_call: TRBJ1-5
d_call: -
cdr3_length: 14
v_call: TRBV6-5
clone_size: few
cdr3_aa: CASSSRSGDQPQHF
cdr3_nt: TGTGCCAGCAGTTCTCGTAGCGGTGACCAGCCCCAGCATTTT

j_call: TRBJ2-6
d_call: -
cdr3_length: 14
v_call: TRBV7-6
clone_size: once
cdr3_aa: CASSLGDRANVLTF
cdr3_nt: TGTGCCAGCAGCTTAGGGGACAGGGCCAACGTCCTGACTTTC

j_call: TRBJ1-1
d_call: -
cdr3_length: 11
v_call: TRBV20-1
clone_size: -
cdr3_aa: CSARSGTEAFF
cdr3_nt: TGCAGTGCTAGGTCAGGGACTGAAGCTTTCTTT

j_call: TRBJ2-7
d_call: -
cdr3_length: 12
v_call: TRBV29-1
clone_size: -
cdr3_aa: CSAMTDSYEQYF
cdr3_nt: TGCAGCGCGATGACAGATTCCTACGAGCAGTACTTC

j_call: TRBJ2-1
d_call: -
cdr3_length: 14
v_call: TRBV19
clone_size: -
cdr3_aa: CASSIIASHNEQFF
cdr3_nt: TGTGCCAGTAGTATAATCGCTAGCCACAATGAGCAGTTCTTC

j_call: TRBJ2-2
d_call: TRBD2
cdr3_length: 18
v_call: TRBV11-2
clone_size: -
cdr3_aa: CASSLGAKAGGLTGELFF
cdr3_nt: TGTGCCAGCAGCTTAGGGGCTAAAGCGGGGGGGCTCACCGGGGAGCTGTTTTTT

j_call: TRBJ1-1
d_call: -
cdr3_length: 14
v_call: TRBV29-1
clone_size: -
cdr3_aa: CSVEGVYSDTEAFF
cdr3_nt: TGCAGCGTTGAAGGGGTTTATTCCGACACTGAAGCTTTCTTT

j_call: TRBJ2-7
d_call: -
cdr3_length: 15
v_call: TRBV19
clone_size: -
cdr3_aa: CASTSGGRKGYEQYF
cdr3_nt: TGTGCCAGTACCTCAGGAGGGAGGAAGGGCTACGAGCAGTACTTC

j_call: TRBJ1-1
d_call: TRBD1
cdr3_length: 15
v_call: TRBV5-4
clone_size: -
cdr3_aa: CASSTGDRGYPEAFF
cdr3_nt: TGTGCCAGCAGCACGGGGGACAGGGGGTACCCTGAAGCTTTCTTT

j_call: TRBJ2-3
d_call: -
cdr3_length: 14
v_call: TRBV7-9
clone_size: -
cdr3_aa: CASSYSPGADTQYF
cdr3_nt: TGTGCCAGCAGCTACTCCCCGGGGGCCGATACGCAGTATTTT

j_call: TRBJ2-1
d_call: -
cdr3_length: 11
v_call: TRBV7-3
clone_size: once
cdr3_aa: CASSQGNEQFF
cdr3_nt: TGTGCCAGCAGCCAGGGGAATGAGCAGTTCTTC

j_call: TRBJ2-7
d_call: -
cdr3_length: 12
v_call: TRBV7-9
clone_size: -
cdr3_aa: CASSPGSWEQYF
cdr3_nt: TGTGCCAGCAGCCCGGGGTCTTGGGAGCAGTACTTC

j_call: TRBJ1-5
d_call: -
cdr3_length: 13
v_call: TRBV10-3
clone_size: -
cdr3_aa: CAINEAFGQPQHF
cdr3_nt: TGTGCCATCAATGAAGCATTCGGTCAGCCCCAGCATTTT

j_call: TRBJ1-5
d_call: -
cdr3_length: 13
v_call: TRBV6-1
clone_size: -
cdr3_aa: CASSGQPNQPQHF
cdr3_nt: TGTGCCAGCAGTGGACAGCCCAATCAGCCCCAGCATTTT

j_call: TRBJ1-6
d_call: TRBD1
cdr3_length: 16
v_call: TRBV7-9
clone_size: -
cdr3_aa: CASSLDGTGANSPLHF
cdr3_nt: TGTGCCAGCAGCCTAGACGGGACAGGGGCTAATTCACCCCTCCACTTT

j_call: TRBJ2-3
d_call: -
cdr3_length: 13
v_call: TRBV9
clone_size: -
cdr3_aa: CASSVRITDTQYF
cdr3_nt: TGTGCCAGCAGCGTCAGGATCACAGATACGCAGTATTTT

j_call: TRBJ2-5
d_call: -
cdr3_length: 14
v_call: TRBV11-3
clone_size: -
cdr3_aa: CASSLGRNQETQYF
cdr3_nt: TGTGCCAGCAGCTTGGGACGGAACCAAGAGACCCAGTACTTC

j_call: TRBJ1-2
d_call: TRBD1
cdr3_length: 13
v_call: TRBV5-1
clone_size: -
cdr3_aa: CASSFDRAYGYTF
cdr3_nt: TGCGCCAGCAGCTTTGACAGGGCGTATGGCTACACCTTC

j_call: TRBJ1-1
d_call: -
cdr3_length: 14
v_call: TRBV19
clone_size: -
cdr3_aa: CASSSSTGWTEAFF
cdr3_nt: TGTGCCAGTAGTAGCTCGACAGGCTGGACTGAAGCTTTCTTT

j_call: TRBJ1-3
d_call: -
cdr3_length: 15
v_call: TRBV27
clone_size: -
cdr3_aa: CASSSPGTSGNTIYF
cdr3_nt: TGTGCCAGCAGTTCGCCAGGGACCTCTGGAAACACCATATATTTT

j_call: TRBJ2-1
d_call: -
cdr3_length: 15
v_call: TRBV7-2
clone_size: -
cdr3_aa: CASSRRSDSYNEQFF
cdr3_nt: TGTGCCAGCAGCCGTAGGTCCGACTCCTACAATGAGCAGTTCTTC

j_call: TRBJ2-7
d_call: -
cdr3_length: 13
v_call: TRBV5-6
clone_size: once
cdr3_aa: CASSLSRSYEQYF
cdr3_nt: TGTGCCAGCAGCCTATCCCGCTCCTACGAGCAGTACTTC

j_call: TRBJ2-7
d_call: TRBD1
cdr3_length: 13
v_call: TRBV29-1
clone_size: -
cdr3_aa: CSVEGTGKAKQYF
cdr3_nt: TGCAGCGTTGAGGGGACAGGGAAAGCGAAGCAGTACTTC